The rows below give T cell receptor beta chains drawn from one sample of a study of shared clonotypes between healthy human individuals. TCRdb's table, derived via immunoSEQ multiplex PCR, lists solely in-frame clones and lacks some. Among 800,000 to 1,200,000 clones listed, around three quarters were seen once. The material sequenced was memory CD4+ T cells from PBMCs. The receptor source for this set is a man between 18 and 29 years old in good health. Some clones in this sample may be carry-over from other donors' samples. Both conserved end residues are trimmed from each CDR3. The order of the fields is V gene, clone size, J gene, CDR3 protein. The listing skips clone size in some rows; elsewhere it reads once, few, many or a size class.

v_gene: TRBV28
abundance: few
j_gene: TRBJ2-6
CDR3aa: ASRGQGAWSGANVLT

v_gene: TRBV5-6
abundance: .
j_gene: TRBJ2-1
CDR3aa: ASSLYLERF

v_gene: TRBV7-8
abundance: once
j_gene: TRBJ2-1
CDR3aa: ASSLRASGRESYNEQF

v_gene: TRBV28
abundance: .
j_gene: TRBJ1-1
CDR3aa: ASSWTAVNTEAF

v_gene: TRBV5-1
abundance: .
j_gene: TRBJ2-1
CDR3aa: ASSFYRGLEQF

v_gene: TRBV5-4
abundance: .
j_gene: TRBJ2-1
CDR3aa: ASSFGPAGSSYNEQF

v_gene: TRBV7-2
abundance: once
j_gene: TRBJ1-2
CDR3aa: ASSRDRDNYGYT

v_gene: TRBV29-1
abundance: many
j_gene: TRBJ1-1
CDR3aa: SGTSTDEAF

v_gene: TRBV27
abundance: .
j_gene: TRBJ2-1
CDR3aa: ASSSGLAGYNEQF

v_gene: TRBV5-1
abundance: .
j_gene: TRBJ1-2
CDR3aa: ASSSQAGDNGYT

v_gene: TRBV27
abundance: .
j_gene: TRBJ2-1
CDR3aa: ASSLGGRPYEQF

v_gene: TRBV28
abundance: .
j_gene: TRBJ2-5
CDR3aa: ASRGQGWETQY

v_gene: TRBV2
abundance: few
j_gene: TRBJ1-3
CDR3aa: ASSEGGNTIY

v_gene: TRBV6-1
abundance: .
j_gene: TRBJ1-5
CDR3aa: ASSARTGNQPQH

v_gene: TRBV5-1
abundance: .
j_gene: TRBJ2-1
CDR3aa: ASSLAAQGAGNEQF

v_gene: TRBV7-9
abundance: few
j_gene: TRBJ2-6
CDR3aa: ASSPPSTNVLT

v_gene: TRBV20-1
abundance: .
j_gene: TRBJ2-7
CDR3aa: SARGGDEQY

v_gene: TRBV6-5
abundance: .
j_gene: TRBJ1-2
CDR3aa: ASSQTFTGGYGYT

v_gene: TRBV9
abundance: .
j_gene: TRBJ2-1
CDR3aa: ASSVEGSRNNEQF

v_gene: TRBV5-6
abundance: .
j_gene: TRBJ1-1
CDR3aa: ASSGTYRANTEAF

v_gene: TRBV5-1
abundance: .
j_gene: TRBJ2-3
CDR3aa: ASSRTGGSDTQY

v_gene: TRBV29-1
abundance: .
j_gene: TRBJ2-4
CDR3aa: SVFGGDIQY

v_gene: TRBV7-2
abundance: .
j_gene: TRBJ2-3
CDR3aa: ASTPGSGADTQY

v_gene: TRBV18
abundance: .
j_gene: TRBJ1-1
CDR3aa: ASSGALDTEAF

v_gene: TRBV28
abundance: many
j_gene: TRBJ1-2
CDR3aa: ASSRGGAGGYT

v_gene: TRBV20-1
abundance: .
j_gene: TRBJ2-7
CDR3aa: SADLPGEQY